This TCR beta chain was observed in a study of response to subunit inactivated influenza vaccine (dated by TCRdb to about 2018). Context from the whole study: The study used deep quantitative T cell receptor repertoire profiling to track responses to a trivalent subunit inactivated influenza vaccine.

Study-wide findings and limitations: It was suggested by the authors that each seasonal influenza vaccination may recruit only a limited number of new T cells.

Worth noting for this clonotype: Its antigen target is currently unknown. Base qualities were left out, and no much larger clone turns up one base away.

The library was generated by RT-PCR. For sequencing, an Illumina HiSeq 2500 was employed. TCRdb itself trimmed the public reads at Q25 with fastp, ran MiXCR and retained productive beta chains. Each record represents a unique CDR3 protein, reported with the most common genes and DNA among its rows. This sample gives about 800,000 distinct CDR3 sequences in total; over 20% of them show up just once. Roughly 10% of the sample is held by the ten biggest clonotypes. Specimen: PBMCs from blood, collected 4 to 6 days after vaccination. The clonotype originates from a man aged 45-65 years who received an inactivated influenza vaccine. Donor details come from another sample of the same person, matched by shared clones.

The sequenced DNA is TGTGCCACCCGCAGGGCGGGGGGCACAGATACGCAGTATTTT. Translated, it gives CATRRAGGTDTQYF. This chain joins TRBV6-2 or TRBV6-3 to TRBJ2-3; TRBD2 matches 7 bases in the middle. The CDR3 runs 14 residues from the cysteine to the phenylalanine. Only CDR3 DNA is held: 42 bases, read in frame from base 1. V has 10 bases trimmed and J has 1 base trimmed; junction bases matching no gene number 8. Sequences MNHEY (CDR1) and SVGEGT (CDR2) are obtained from the germline V gene.